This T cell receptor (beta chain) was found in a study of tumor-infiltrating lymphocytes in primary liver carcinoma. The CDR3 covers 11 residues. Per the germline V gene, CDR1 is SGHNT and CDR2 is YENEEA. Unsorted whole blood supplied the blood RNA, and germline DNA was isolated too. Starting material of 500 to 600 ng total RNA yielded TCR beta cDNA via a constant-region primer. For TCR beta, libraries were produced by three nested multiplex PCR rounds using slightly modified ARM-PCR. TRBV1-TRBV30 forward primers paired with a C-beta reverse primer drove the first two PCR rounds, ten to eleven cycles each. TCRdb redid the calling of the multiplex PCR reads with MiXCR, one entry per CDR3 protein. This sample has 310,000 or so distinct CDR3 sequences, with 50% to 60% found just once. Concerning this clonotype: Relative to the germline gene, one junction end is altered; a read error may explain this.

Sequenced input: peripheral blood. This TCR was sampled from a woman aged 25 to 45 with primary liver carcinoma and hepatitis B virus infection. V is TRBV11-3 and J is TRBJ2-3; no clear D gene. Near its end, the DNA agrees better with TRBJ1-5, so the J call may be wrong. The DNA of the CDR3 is TGTACCAGCAAATACGTGGATACGCAGCATTTT. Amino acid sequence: CTSKYVDTQHF.